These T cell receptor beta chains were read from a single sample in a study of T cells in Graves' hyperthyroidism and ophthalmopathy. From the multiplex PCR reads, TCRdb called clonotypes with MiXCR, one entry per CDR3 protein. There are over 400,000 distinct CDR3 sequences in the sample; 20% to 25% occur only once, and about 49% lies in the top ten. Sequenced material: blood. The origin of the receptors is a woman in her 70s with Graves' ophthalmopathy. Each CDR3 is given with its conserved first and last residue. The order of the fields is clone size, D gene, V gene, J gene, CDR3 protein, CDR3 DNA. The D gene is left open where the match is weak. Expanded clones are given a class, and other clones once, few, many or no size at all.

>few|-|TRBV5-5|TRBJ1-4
CASSLSIGDEKLFF
TGTGCCAGCAGCTTGAGCATAGGGGATGAAAAACTGTTTTTT
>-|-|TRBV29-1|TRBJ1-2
CSVVGYTNYGYTF
TGCAGCGTTGTGGGGTATACTAACTATGGCTACACCTTC
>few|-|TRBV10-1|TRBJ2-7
CASSESRGGVHYEQYF
TGCGCCAGCAGTGAGTCCCGAGGGGGGGTTCACTACGAGCAGTACTTC
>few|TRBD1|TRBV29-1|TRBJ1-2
CSVVGGDSWGYTF
TGCAGCGTTGTCGGAGGGGACAGTTGGGGCTACACCTTC
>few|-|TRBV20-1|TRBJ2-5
CSAVGAGAHQETQYF
TGCAGTGCTGTGGGGGCGGGAGCCCACCAAGAGACCCAGTACTTC
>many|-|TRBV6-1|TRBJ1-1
CASNRGGTEAFF
TGTGCCAGCAATCGGGGGGGCACTGAAGCTTTCTTT
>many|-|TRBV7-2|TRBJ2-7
CASSGGRTSAEQYF
TGTGCCAGCTCCGGAGGGCGGACGTCTGCCGAGCAGTACTTC
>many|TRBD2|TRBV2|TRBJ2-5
CASPGLAGIGGETQYF
TGTGCCAGCCCGGGACTAGCGGGCATAGGCGGGGAGACCCAGTACTTC
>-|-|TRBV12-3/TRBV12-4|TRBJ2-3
CASSGPGDTQYF
TGTGCCAGCAGTGGCCCGGGGGATACGCAGTATTTT
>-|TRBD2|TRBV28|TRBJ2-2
CASSFLSIGSGKDGELFF
TGTGCCAGCAGTTTTCTTTCGATTGGTAGCGGGAAGGACGGGGAGCTGTTTTTT
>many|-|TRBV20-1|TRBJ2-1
CSALPDSNEQFF
TGCAGTGCCTTGCCCGACTCCAATGAGCAGTTCTTC
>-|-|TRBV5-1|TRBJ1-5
CASSQDGRDNQPQHF
TGCGCCAGCAGCCAAGACGGACGGGACAATCAGCCCCAGCATTTT
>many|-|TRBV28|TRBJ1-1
CASSGTRRNTEAFF
TGTGCCAGCAGTGGGACCAGGAGGAACACTGAAGCTTTCTTT
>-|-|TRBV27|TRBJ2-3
CASSLSPIGTDTQYF
TGTGCCAGCAGCTTATCACCAATCGGCACAGATACGCAGTATTTT
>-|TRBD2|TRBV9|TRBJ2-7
CASSVLAGAGEQYF
TGTGCCAGCAGCGTTCTAGCGGGGGCAGGCGAGCAGTACTTC
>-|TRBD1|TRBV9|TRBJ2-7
CASSETGGAEVEEQYF
TGTGCCAGCAGCGAGACAGGGGGAGCGGAAGTTGAGGAGCAGTACTTC
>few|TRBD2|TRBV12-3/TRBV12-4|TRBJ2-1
CASRKLAGALDEQFF
TGTGCCAGCAGAAAACTAGCGGGAGCTTTAGATGAGCAGTTCTTC
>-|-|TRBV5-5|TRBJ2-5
CASSLQGLGETQYF
TGTGCCAGCAGCTTGCAGGGCTTGGGTGAGACCCAGTACTTC
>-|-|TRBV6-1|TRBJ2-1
CASNPGLTSREQFF
TGTGCCAGCAACCCGGGACTCACATCTAGGGAGCAGTTCTTC
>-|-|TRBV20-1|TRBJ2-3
CSASGSLSSTDTQYF
TGCAGTGCTTCCGGGTCCCTTTCTAGCACAGATACGCAGTATTTT
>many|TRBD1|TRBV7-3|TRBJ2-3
CASSTGADTQYF
TGTGCCAGCAGCACAGGGGCGGATACGCAGTATTTT
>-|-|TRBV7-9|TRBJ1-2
CAGSRQGGYTF
TGTGCCGGCAGTCGTCAGGGGGGCTACACCTTC
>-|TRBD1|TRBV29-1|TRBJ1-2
CSVEGTGDEYGYTF
TGCAGCGTTGAGGGGACAGGGGACGAATATGGCTACACCTTC
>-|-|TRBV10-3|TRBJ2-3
CAIRPDTTVDTQYF
TGTGCCATCCGCCCCGATACGACGGTAGATACGCAGTATTTT
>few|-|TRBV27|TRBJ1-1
CASSLIARVGEAFF
TGTGCCAGCAGTTTAATTGCCAGGGTCGGTGAAGCTTTCTTT
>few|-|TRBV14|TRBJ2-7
CASSQRLASYEQYF
TGTGCCAGCAGCCAACGGCTCGCCTCCTACGAGCAGTACTTC
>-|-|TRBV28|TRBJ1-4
CASVTGWGGEKLFF
TGTGCCAGCGTCACTGGGTGGGGTGGGGAAAAACTGTTTTTT
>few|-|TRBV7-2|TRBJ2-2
CASSLLSTTSGKLFF
TGTGCCAGCAGCTTACTGTCTACAACCTCCGGGAAGCTGTTTTTT
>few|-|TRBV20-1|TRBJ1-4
CSASGGGVEKLFF
TGCAGTGCTAGCGGCGGAGGAGTAGAAAAACTGTTTTTT
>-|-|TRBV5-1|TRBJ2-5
CASSPLDSGQETQYF
TGCGCCAGCAGCCCACTCGATAGCGGCCAAGAGACCCAGTACTTC